The next 25 T cell receptor beta chains were all read from a single sample in a study of CD8 T cells in ankylosing spondylitis. MiXCR, run by TCRdb on the 5' RACE reads, gives a single entry per CDR3 protein. The sample has a few hundred thousand distinct CDR3 sequences, roughly 15% seen once. Findings and caveats of the study: For ankylosing spondylitis blood, a TCR beta motif of several highly homologous variants appeared characteristic.

No antigens are known for them. Material for sequencing was blood, either unsorted or a sorted T cell fraction (not recorded which). The receptors were sampled from a male donor with ankylosing spondylitis.

The count of this clonotype is one. The gene calls are TRBV4-3 and TRBJ2-3; tentatively, D is TRBD2 (6 bases). Germline-derived CDR1 and CDR2 are LGHNA and YSLEER. The CDR3 is made up of 16 amino acids. V gave up 3 bases and J gave up 4 bases, with 17 bases separating them. CDR3 nucleotides: TGCGCCAGCAGCCACCGTGGGGGGACTGGAGCAGATACGCAGTATTTT. Protein: CASSHRGGTGADTQYF.

There are many counts of this clonotype. The rearrangement joins TRBV5-6 to TRBJ2-7, with D hard to call. CDR3 size: 13 residues. CDR1 is SGHDT, CDR2 YYEEEE, per germline. The V gene lost 0 bases and the J gene lost 3 bases, with 7 bases spanning the gap. The CDR3 loop is CASSLVEIYEQYF. Written as DNA, the CDR3 is TGTGCCAGCAGCTTGGTGGAAATCTACGAGCAGTACTTC.

This clonotype was detected ten times or more. The chain employs TRBV3-1 and TRBJ2-7, with D hard to call. CDR3 length: 10 amino acids. V lost 4 bases and J lost 9, with 7 bases in between. CDR1 and CDR2 (germline): LGHDT, YNNKEL (reference sequence). CDR3 in DNA: TGTGCCAGCAGCCCCCGCCCGCAGTACTTC. Protein product: CASSPRPQYF.

This clonotype came up a few times. V gene TRBV6-2 or TRBV6-3 combines with J gene TRBJ1-2; a possible D gene is TRBD1 (6 bases). Germline V gene lookup returns CDR1 MNHEY and CDR2 SVGEGT. The CDR3 length is 15 residues. Trimming cost V 6 bases and J 7 bases, with 21 bases left between them. CDR3 nucleotides: TGTGCCAGCAGCAAAGGACAGCCCTCGGCCCCTGGCTACACCTTC. This encodes CASSKGQPSAPGYTF.

This chain connects TRBV5-1 to TRBJ2-7, with D unresolved. The CDR3 consists of 15 residues. CDR1 is SGHRS, CDR2 YFSETQ, per germline. Trimming took off 0 bases at V and 5 bases at J, with 15 bases between the two ends. CDR3 in amino acids: CASSLGLGNRHEQYF. For the CDR3, the DNA is TGCGCCAGCAGCTTGGGGCTGGGTAATCGACACGAGCAGTACTTC.

This clonotype was found a few times. The chain links TRBV10-1 to TRBJ2-1, with TRBD1 matching 9 bases. This CDR3 spans 15 amino acids. Germline values: CDR1 WNHNN, CDR2 SYGVQD (reference sequence). Unmatched junction bases numbered 12, after V lost 5 bases and J lost 10 bases. DNA for the CDR3: TGCGCCAGCAGTATAGACAGGGGGGCCCCAGGGGAGCAGTTCTTC. Translation: CASSIDRGAPGEQFF.

This clonotype has more than one count but fewer than ten. This chain uses TRBV20-1 with TRBJ2-7; TRBD2 agrees at 8 bases. Germline loops: CDR1 DFQATT, CDR2 SNEGSKA (reference sequence). Unmatched junction bases numbered 1, after V lost 2 bases and J lost 1 base. CDR3 length equals 13 residues. The CDR3 is CSARPSGSYEQYF. The CDR3 DNA reads as TGCAGTGCTAGACCTAGCGGGTCCTACGAGCAGTACTTC.

Only one count was recorded for this clonotype. This chain uses TRBV6-1 with TRBJ2-7, with D possibly TRBD2 on 5 matching bases. V lost 4 bases to trimming and J lost 1 base, with 11 bases between them. There are 14 residues in the CDR3. Germline V gene data show CDR1 as MNHNS and CDR2 as SASEGT. DNA of the CDR3: TGTGCCAGCAGTGTACAGACGGGATCCTACGAGCAGTACTTC. Translated, it gives CASSVQTGSYEQYF.

The chain combines TRBV2 with TRBJ2-3; 11 positions agree with TRBD1. CDR1 and CDR2 (germline): SNHLY, FYNNEI. V shed 6 bases, J shed 4 bases, and the junction held 9 bases outside the gene matches. The CDR3 loop spans 16 amino acids. CDR3 DNA sequence: TGTGCCAGCAGGCCTGTAGGACAGGGGGCCGCAGATACGCAGTATTTT. It translates to CASRPVGQGAADTQYF. Full variable domain (outside the CDR3, taken from reference TRBV2 and TRBJ2-3): EPEVTQTPSHQVTQMGQEVILRCVPISNHLYFYWYRQILGQKVEFLVSFYNNEISEKSEIFDDQFSVERPDGSNFTLKIRSTKLEDSAMYFCASRPVGQGAADTQYFGPGTRLTVL.

Many counts were recorded for this clonotype. The genes are TRBV5-1 and TRBJ2-2, with 8 bases lining up with TRBD1. The junction had 6 bases not matched to a gene; V was cut back by 2 bases and J by 9 bases. CDR3 length equals 14 residues. Germline V lookup: CDR1 SGHRS, CDR2 YFSETQ. The CDR3 is CASSLGQGVRELFF. In DNA form, the CDR3 reads TGCGCCAGCAGCTTAGGACAGGGAGTTCGGGAGCTGTTTTTT. The whole variable domain, remainder taken from reference TRBV5-1 and TRBJ2-2, is KAGVTQTPRYLIKTRGQQVTLSCSPISGHRSVSWYQQTPGQGLQFLFEYFSETQRNKGNFPGRFSGRQFSNSRSEMNVSTLELGDSALYLCASSLGQGVRELFFGEGSRLTVL.

The chain uses TRBV19 and TRBJ2-2; tentative D call: TRBD1 (7 bases). V was pared by 3 bases and J by 2 bases, with 28 bases between. Looked up from germline, CDR1 is LNHDA and CDR2 is SQIVND (reference sequence). The CDR3 covers 21 residues. Here the CDR3 reads CASSISAAQGGSSVNTGELFF. CDR3 DNA: TGTGCCAGTAGTATTAGCGCAGCCCAGGGGGGATCATCGGTAAACACCGGGGAGCTGTTTTTT.

Only a few counts were recorded for this clonotype. The chain uses TRBV9 and TRBJ1-5; 10 nucleotides align to TRBD1. Germline CDR1 reads SGDLS; CDR2 reads YYNGEE. The CDR3 spans 14 residues. V lost 3 bases, J lost 7 bases, and 4 bases stayed unmatched. This CDR3 is CASSASTGGQPQHF. The CDR3 DNA reads TGTGCCAGCAGCGCATCGACAGGGGGCCAGCCCCAGCATTTT. The full variable domain, with the rest looked up from reference TRBV9 and TRBJ1-5, is DSGVTQTPKHLITATGQRVTLRCSPRSGDLSVYWYQQSLDQGLQFLIQYYNGEERAKGNILERFSAQQFPDLHSELNLSSLELGDSALYFCASSASTGGQPQHFGDGTRLSIL.

This clonotype was found many times. The V and J genes are TRBV29-1 and TRBJ2-3; D is unclear. The ends were cut back, 0 bases at V and 3 bases at J, with 7 bases in the middle. The germline CDR1 and CDR2 sequences are SQVTM and ANQGSEA. The CDR3 spans 13 residues. CDR3 nucleotides: TGCAGCGTTGAAGAGCTAGTAACAGATACGCAGTATTTT. Its translation: CSVEELVTDTQYF.

This chain links TRBV28 with TRBJ1-2, with TRBD1 identical over 7 bases. CDR3 length: 14 amino acids. The germline gives CDR1 MDHEN, CDR2 SYDVKM. Losses at the gene ends were 8 bases for V and 7 bases for J; bases not matched to a gene: 13. The CDR3 spells CASRDNRGKGGYTF. In nucleotides, the CDR3 is TGTGCCAGCCGTGACAACAGGGGAAAGGGTGGCTACACCTTC.

The sample holds a few counts of this clonotype. CDR3 in amino acids: CATSRESDQVQETQYF. The CDR3, as DNA: TGTGCCACCAGCAGAGAATCGGACCAGGTCCAAGAGACCCAGTACTTC. This chain links TRBV15 with TRBJ2-5; D not certain. CDR1 is LNHNV and CDR2 is YYDKDF in the germline V gene (reference sequence). Deletions cut 0 bases from V and 1 base from J, with 12 bases between. CDR3 length: 16 residues.

The chain is built from TRBV6-1 and TRBJ1-1, with a weak D call TRBD1 (6 bases). The V and J ends lost 9 bases and 3 bases respectively, with 17 bases between them. Germline loops: CDR1 MNHNS, CDR2 SASEGT. This CDR3 spans 14 amino acids. CDR3 region: CASLEGGRYTEAFF. The CDR3 nucleotides read TGTGCCAGTCTGGAAGGGGGTCGGTACACTGAAGCTTTCTTT.

This clonotype was seen a handful of times. V usage is TRBV5-1 and J usage is TRBJ2-1; 8 nucleotides match TRBD2. This CDR3 has 15 residues. Germline V gene sequence: CDR1 SGHRS, CDR2 YFSETQ. The J segment lost 7 bases and the V segment lost 2 bases, leaving 8 bases of the junction unmatched. The CDR3 DNA follows: TGCGCCAGCAGCTTCCGGGGGGGCGGTGGGAATGAGCAGTTCTTC. It specifies CASSFRGGGGNEQFF.

The gene calls are TRBV28 and TRBJ2-1, with D possibly being TRBD2 (5 bases). Germline lookup yields CDR1 MDHEN and CDR2 SYDVKM. Trimming stripped 2 bases from V and 5 bases from J, with 19 bases between. This CDR3 is 17 amino acids long. The CDR3 sequence is CASSLGERRKKNNEQFF. CDR3 DNA: TGTGCCAGCAGTTTAGGCGAGCGGCGAAAGAAAAACAATGAGCAGTTCTTC.

The chain employs TRBV27 and TRBJ1-5; no firm D call. The CDR3 length is 14 residues. The germline V gene has CDR1 MNHEY and CDR2 SMNVEV (reference sequence). V was cut by 6 bases and J by 4 bases, with 13 bases left in between. This CDR3 reads CASRRAGANQPQHF. The CDR3, as DNA: TGTGCCAGCAGGAGGGCAGGAGCAAATCAGCCCCAGCATTTT.

V and J are TRBV30 and TRBJ2-3; unclear D gene. This CDR3 is 12 amino acids long. The germline V gene has CDR1 GTSNPN and CDR2 SVGIG (reference sequence). V dropped 2 bases and J dropped 5 bases, with 8 bases sitting between them. CDR3 residues: CAWSLREDTQYF. CDR3 DNA sequence: TGTGCCTGGAGTTTAAGGGAAGATACGCAGTATTTT. Filled out from reference TRBV30 and TRBJ2-3, the complete variable domain reads SQTIHQWPATLVQPVGSPLSLECTVEGTSNPNLYWYRQAAGRGLQLLFYSVGIGQISSEVPQNLSASRPQDRQFILSSKKLLLSDSGFYLCAWSLREDTQYFGPGTRLTVL.

The chain employs TRBV18 and TRBJ1-3; maybe TRBD1 (5 bases). Trimming took off 2 bases at V and 0 bases at J, with 14 bases between the two ends. This CDR3 has 17 amino acids. CDR1 KGHSH and CDR2 LQKENI come from the germline V gene. DNA for the CDR3: TGTGCCAGCTCACCAGAAACCGGGACCCGCTCTGGAAACACCATATATTTT. Protein product: CASSPETGTRSGNTIYF.

V and J are TRBV12-3 or TRBV12-4 and TRBJ1-1; D unclear. The CDR3 length is 16 residues. Trimming shortened V by 5 bases and J by 0 bases, and 16 bases separated the two germline ends. CDR3 sequence reads: CASSPKSGRMNTEAFF. The CDR3 coding sequence is TGTGCCAGCAGTCCGAAAAGCGGACGCATGAACACTGAAGCTTTCTTT.

The gene calls are TRBV10-3 and TRBJ2-3; D call uncertain. Trimming took off 0 bases at V and 3 bases at J, with 4 bases between the two ends. This CDR3 spans 13 amino acids. The germline CDR1 and CDR2 sequences are ENHRY and SYGVKD. The CDR3 DNA sequence: TGTGCCATCAGTGAGTCTGCTACAGATACGCAGTATTTT. This encodes CAISESATDTQYF.

This clonotype was observed once. The chain recombines TRBV3-1 with TRBJ2-1; TRBD2 agrees at 8 bases. The CDR3 is 14 residues long. V lost 3 bases and J lost 6; bases outside the gene matches: 4. The germline CDR1 and CDR2 sequences are LGHDT and YNNKEL (reference sequence). CDR3 sequence (DNA): TGTGCCAGCAGCCAGGCGGGAGGAGGCAATGAGCAGTTCTTC. It translates to CASSQAGGGNEQFF.

This clonotype was detected a few times. The CDR3 spells CSASYPLAGGHDTQYF. The DNA of the CDR3 is TGCAGTGCTTCGTACCCACTAGCGGGGGGGCATGATACGCAGTATTTT. The V gene is TRBV20-1, the J gene TRBJ2-3; 13 positions agree with TRBD2. Trimming at V came to 5 bases and at J to 6 bases, leaving 11 bases not matched to a gene. CDR3 length: 16 amino acids. Germline V lookup: CDR1 DFQATT, CDR2 SNEGSKA (reference sequence).